These 30 T cell receptor beta chains share one sample of origin, sequenced in a study of human T cells and chemical hapten exposure. TCRdb reprocessed the RACE reads with MiXCR, giving one entry per CDR3 protein. The sample has approximately 370,000 distinct CDR3 sequences; 5% to 6.5% are singletons. Time point: pre-sensitization, week 0. The treatment was: therapeutic diphenylcyclopropenone sensitization with weekly scalp DPC. Sample: whole blood, taken in connection with sensitization to the hapten diphenylcyclopropenone (DPC). These receptor sequences come from a woman between 18 and 29 years old with alopecia areata. Some clones in this sample may be carry-over from other donors' samples.

The chain joins TRBV20-1 to TRBJ1-4, with D possibly TRBD1 on 5 matching bases. There are 15 residues in the CDR3. V lost 0 bases to trimming and J lost 7 bases, with 15 bases between them. Germline V CDR1 and CDR2: DFQATT, SNEGSKA (reference sequence). DNA of the CDR3: TGCAGTGCTAGAGATCAGGCAGGGAGAGGTGAAAAACTGTTTTTT. This sequence encodes CSARDQAGRGEKLFF.

This clonotype came up a few times. The CDR3 nucleotides read TGTGCCAGCGGTTCCCAGGCCGTCTATGGCTACACCTTC. It yields the protein CASGSQAVYGYTF. The chain has TRBV5-6 and TRBJ1-2; D is unresolved. Deletions cut 7 bases from V and 4 bases from J, with 14 bases between. The CDR3 runs to 13 residues. CDR1 is SGHDT and CDR2 is YYEEEE in the germline V gene.

This clonotype was seen at least ten times. CDR3 nucleotide sequence: TGCAGTGCTAGATCGCCGGCTGGGACTGAAGCTTTCTTT. Protein product: CSARSPAGTEAFF. The chain recombines TRBV20-1 with TRBJ1-1; unclear D gene. The CDR3 totals 13 residues. The V and J ends lost 2 bases and 5 bases respectively, with 12 bases between them. CDR1 and CDR2 from the germline V gene are DFQATT and SNEGSKA (reference sequence).

This clonotype was seen more than once but under ten times. This chain uses TRBV6-2 or TRBV6-3 with TRBJ2-2; TRBD1 matches at 9 bases. Germline-derived CDR1 and CDR2 are MNHEY and SVGEGT. The CDR3 has 16 residues. Trimming took 6 bases from V and 5 from J; bases not matched to a gene: 10. CDR3 sequence reads: CASRGHGTGITGELFF. The CDR3 region has the DNA TGTGCCAGCAGGGGACATGGGACAGGGATTACCGGGGAGCTGTTTTTT.

Only a few counts were recorded for this clonotype. This chain uses TRBV6-2 or TRBV6-3 with TRBJ1-4; D unclear. V was cut by 2 bases and J by 7 bases, with 11 bases left in between. This CDR3 comprises 14 residues. From germline, CDR1 is MNHEY and CDR2 SVGEGT. DNA for the CDR3: TGTGCCAGCAGTTACGTGGCAGAAGGTGAAAAACTGTTTTTT. Translated, it gives CASSYVAEGEKLFF.

V is TRBV18 and J is TRBJ1-1; D call uncertain. V was cut by 5 bases and J by 6 bases, with 16 bases left in between. This CDR3 is built from 14 residues. The germline gives CDR1 KGHSH, CDR2 LQKENI. CDR3 residues: CASSSVVGDAEAFF. The CDR3 DNA follows: TGTGCCAGCTCATCCGTGGTTGGGGATGCTGAAGCTTTCTTT. Looking up the rest from reference TRBV18 and TRBJ1-1 gives the full variable domain: NAGVMQNPRHLVRRRGQEARLRCSPMKGHSHVYWYRQLPEEGLKFMVYLQKENIIDESGMPKERFSAEFPKEGPSILRIQQVVRGDSAAYFCASSSVVGDAEAFFGQGTRLTVV.

This clonotype was recorded a few times. This chain joins TRBV7-2 and TRBJ2-3; D might be TRBD2 (6 bases). The CDR3 has 15 amino acids. Trimming removed 1 base at V and 4 bases at J, with 12 bases between. Per the germline V gene, CDR1 is SGHTA and CDR2 is FQGNSA. CDR3: CASSLGLGGADTQYF. Written as DNA, the CDR3 is TGTGCCAGCAGCTTAGGACTAGGCGGCGCAGATACGCAGTATTTT.

The genes are TRBV24-1 and TRBJ2-3, with D hard to call. V was shortened by 1 base and J by 4 bases, with 5 bases between the two germline ends. There are 13 residues in the CDR3. Germline V gene data show CDR1 as KGHDR and CDR2 as SFDVKD. This chain's CDR3 is CATSDFSPDTQYF. The DNA for the CDR3 is TGTGCCACCAGTGATTTCAGCCCAGATACGCAGTATTTT.

As concerns this clonotype: This may arise from a read error, as a much more abundant clone is one base away. The gene calls are TRBV28 and TRBJ1-2; no reliable D call. Deletions cut 5 bases from V and 5 bases from J, with 12 bases between. From germline, CDR1 is MDHEN and CDR2 SYDVKM. The CDR3 runs 13 residues. The CDR3 region is CASSGNGAYGYTF. CDR3 coding DNA: TGTGCCAGCAGTGGCAACGGAGCTTATGGCTACACCTTC.

This clonotype was found a few times. The chain employs TRBV7-2 and TRBJ2-3; D not certain. The germline V gene has CDR1 SGHTA and CDR2 FQGNSA. The CDR3 loop spans 14 amino acids. Trimming took off 5 bases at V and 5 bases at J, with 14 bases between the two ends. CDR3 nucleotides: TGTGCCAGCAGCCCAGCCCTCTTTGGAGATACGCAGTATTTT. The encoded protein is CASSPALFGDTQYF.

This clonotype came up many times. The rearrangement joins TRBV9 to TRBJ1-1; D is ambiguous. Trimming took 4 bases from V and 0 from J, leaving 19 bases between them. This CDR3 contains 17 residues. CDR1 SGDLS and CDR2 YYNGEE come from the germline V gene. For the CDR3, the DNA is TGTGCCAGCAGCCCACGGGGTAAGGGAAGTCTGAACACTGAAGCTTTCTTT. Its translation: CASSPRGKGSLNTEAFF.

This chain links TRBV20-1 with TRBJ1-6, with TRBD1 as a possible D gene (5 bases). With 3 bases removed from V and 5 bases from J, the gap between germline ends came to 14 bases. The germline CDR1 and CDR2 sequences are DFQATT and SNEGSKA (reference sequence). This CDR3 is 15 amino acids long. This CDR3 reads CSARAVTENNSPLHF. CDR3 bases: TGCAGTGCTAGGGCTGTGACAGAAAATAATTCACCCCTCCACTTT.

This clonotype was seen a handful of times. The chain is built from TRBV12-5 and TRBJ2-6; 8 positions agree with TRBD1. The CDR3 runs to 22 residues. Trimming at V came to 5 bases and at J to 4 bases, leaving 25 bases not matched to a gene. From germline, CDR1 is LGHNT and CDR2 FRNRAP. CDR3 amino acids: CASGPEPGQVHLRGEGANVLTF. The CDR3 DNA is TGTGCTAGTGGTCCAGAACCGGGACAGGTACACCTCCGGGGAGAGGGGGCCAACGTCCTGACTTTC.

The chain joins TRBV6-2 or TRBV6-3 to TRBJ2-3; 11 bases are shared with TRBD2. CDR3 length: 16 amino acids. Looked up from germline, CDR1 is MNHEY and CDR2 is SVGEGT. V lost 0 bases to trimming and J lost 9 bases; unmatched junction nucleotides: 8. This CDR3 reads CASSYSDSGGARTQYF. Written as DNA, the CDR3 is TGTGCCAGCAGTTACTCTGATAGCGGGGGGGCTCGGACGCAGTATTTT.

This clonotype was found many times. Here the CDR3 reads CASSPPGTSGGQDTQYF. CDR3 coding DNA: TGTGCCAGCTCACCACCGGGGACTAGCGGGGGCCAGGATACGCAGTATTTT. V is TRBV18 and J is TRBJ2-3, with 14 nucleotides matching TRBD2. Losses at the gene ends were 0 bases for V and 6 bases for J; bases not matched to a gene: 5. The CDR3 extends over 17 amino acids. Germline V lookup: CDR1 KGHSH, CDR2 LQKENI.

This clonotype was found many times. The chain links TRBV18 to TRBJ1-1; D gene uncertain. Trimming cost V 5 bases and J 3 bases, with 16 bases left between them. The CDR3 is made up of 15 amino acids. Germline CDR1 KGHSH, CDR2 LQKENI. The CDR3 DNA is TGTGCCAGCTCAACGATGCAGGACTTGCACACTGAAGCTTTCTTT. It encodes CASSTMQDLHTEAFF.

This clonotype showed up many times. The chain carries TRBV10-3 and TRBJ1-1; no definite D call. This CDR3 region has 14 residues. The germline CDR1 and CDR2 sequences are ENHRY and SYGVKD. Trimming stripped 4 bases from V and 1 base from J, with 10 bases between. The DNA for the CDR3 is TGTGCCATCAGTGCCGGTTACAGGAACACTGAAGCTTTCTTT. This encodes CAISAGYRNTEAFF.

This clonotype has more than one count but fewer than ten. The V gene is TRBV5-6, the J gene TRBJ2-3; the D gene is possibly TRBD1 (5 bases). CDR1 is SGHDT and CDR2 is YYEEEE in the germline V gene. V was trimmed by 1 base and J by 6 bases, leaving 15 bases between them. The CDR3 contains 15 residues. CDR3 residues: CASSLIQVLSDTQYF. DNA for the CDR3: TGTGCCAGCAGCTTGATACAGGTGTTGAGTGATACGCAGTATTTT.

This clonotype occurred a few times. The J gene is TRBJ1-6, the V gene TRBV6-2 or TRBV6-3, with TRBD1 identical over 7 bases. The germline V gene encodes CDR1 MNHEY and CDR2 SVGEGT. The CDR3 contains 14 residues. Trimming cost V 8 bases and J 7 bases; bases outside gene matches: 8. The CDR3 coding sequence is TGTGCCAGCCTCCGGGACAGTCGGAATTCACCCCTCCACTTT. Its translation is CASLRDSRNSPLHF.

V gene TRBV6-6 combines with J gene TRBJ1-5; no clear D gene. Germline assignment: CDR1 MNHNY and CDR2 SVGAGI (reference sequence). V shed 5 bases and J shed 1 base, with 15 bases lying between them. The CDR3 extends over 16 amino acids. CDR3 sequence (DNA): TGTGCCAGCAGTCGAAATCAGGCTGTGAGCAATCAGCCCCAGCATTTT. Translation: CASSRNQAVSNQPQHF.

This clonotype was detected only a few times. This rearrangement joins TRBV25-1 to TRBJ1-1; D perhaps matches TRBD1 (6 bases). CDR3 length: 12 residues. V shed 6 bases and J shed 10 bases, with 15 bases lying between them. Germline loops: CDR1 MGHDK, CDR2 SYGVNS. The CDR3 sequence: CASRAGGFRAFF. The CDR3 nucleotides are TGTGCCAGCAGGGCTGGGGGCTTCCGAGCTTTCTTT.

This clonotype was seen many times. The chain couples TRBV4-1 to TRBJ2-3, with D maybe TRBD1 (6 bases). CDR3 length: 12 amino acids. V was pared by 5 bases and J by 6 bases, with 9 bases between. The germline V gene encodes CDR1 MGHRA and CDR2 YSYEKL. This CDR3 reads CASSGQWDTQYF. CDR3 DNA: TGCGCCAGCAGCGGACAGTGGGATACGCAGTATTTT.

A word on this clonotype: At one end, the junction sequence differs from germline, possibly due to a read error. J is TRBJ1-1 and V is TRBV7-9; D not certain. Germline V gene sequence: CDR1 SEHNR, CDR2 FQNEAQ (reference sequence). This CDR3 is 14 amino acids long. The CDR3 reads CASSPHQMNSEAFF. CDR3 nucleotide sequence: TGTGCCAGCAGCCCCCACCAGATGAACTCTGAAGCTTTCTTT.

The table lists this clonotype with many counts. V and J are TRBV2 and TRBJ1-1; D is unresolved. Between the trimmed V and J ends, which lost 6 bases and 3 bases, there was a span of 14 bases. Germline V gene sequence: CDR1 SNHLY, CDR2 FYNNEI. The CDR3 runs to 14 residues. The CDR3 here is CASSSRSWDTEAFF. DNA of the CDR3: TGTGCCAGCAGCTCGAGGAGTTGGGACACTGAAGCTTTCTTT.

This clonotype has a handful of counts. J is TRBJ1-2 and V is TRBV5-1; the D is unclear. This CDR3 is 16 amino acids long. The germline V gene has CDR1 SGHRS and CDR2 YFSETQ. V lost 1 base and J lost 6, with 19 bases in between. The CDR3 spells CASSLYDAEGSDGYTF. The CDR3 DNA sequence: TGCGCCAGCAGCTTGTATGACGCTGAAGGGAGTGATGGCTACACCTTC.

This clonotype was seen repeatedly, ten times or more. The gene calls are TRBV6-2 or TRBV6-3 and TRBJ2-2; D is ambiguous. The V gene's germline CDR1 is MNHEY and CDR2 SVGEGT. The germline V and J ends were trimmed by 6 bases and 7 bases, with 18 bases remaining between them. This CDR3 region has 15 residues. The CDR3 sequence is CASRTSGGWGGELFF. CDR3 coding DNA: TGTGCCAGCAGGACCTCAGGCGGATGGGGCGGGGAGCTGTTTTTT.

In this sample, this clonotype turned up a few times. The chain recombines TRBV10-3 with TRBJ1-3, with 8 positions matching TRBD1. The CDR3 has 19 amino acids. V trimming: 3 bases; J trimming: 0 bases; junction bases outside the gene matches: 13. Germline V CDR1 and CDR2: ENHRY, SYGVKD. DNA of the CDR3: TGTGCCATCAGTGACGGCAGGGGGCGCCGACTGGCCTCTGGAAACACCATATATTTT. Translated, it gives CAISDGRGRRLASGNTIYF.

There are many counts of this clonotype. The chain employs TRBV20-1 and TRBJ2-7; TRBD2 aligns across 7 bases. J lost 3 bases, V lost 4 bases, and 6 bases had no gene match. Looked up from germline, CDR1 is DFQATT and CDR2 is SNEGSKA (reference sequence). The CDR3 consists of 13 residues. In DNA form, the CDR3 reads TGCAGTGCTAACGGACTAGTCGTCTACGAGCAGTACTTC. Protein product: CSANGLVVYEQYF.

This clonotype was found a few times. V gene TRBV28 combines with J gene TRBJ2-5, with D unclear. Trimming took off 3 bases at V and 7 bases at J, with 6 bases between the two ends. The germline V gene has CDR1 MDHEN and CDR2 SYDVKM. The CDR3 runs to 11 residues. In DNA, the CDR3 is TGTGCCAGCAGTTTTTACGGGACCCAGTACTTC. Translation gives CASSFYGTQYF.

This chain connects TRBV18 to TRBJ1-1, with TRBD1 matching 8 bases. This CDR3 spans 14 amino acids. Unmatched junction bases numbered 4, after V lost 6 bases and J lost 1 base. CDR1 and CDR2 from the germline V gene are KGHSH and LQKENI. CDR3: CASSGDRKNTEAFF. CDR3 nucleotides: TGTGCCAGCTCGGGGGACAGGAAGAACACTGAAGCTTTCTTT.